This passage covers 13 T cell receptor beta chains from one sample sequenced in a study of T cells in Graves' hyperthyroidism and ophthalmopathy. Regions amplified from RNA transcripts were the TCR beta CDR3 regions. HTBI primers were used for first-round RT-PCR of the TCR CDR3. TCRdb reprocessed the multiplex PCR reads with MiXCR, giving one entry per CDR3 protein. The sample lists 250,000 to 300,000 distinct CDR3 sequences, over 15% occurring once. Sequencing was performed on blood. These receptors were taken from a woman in her fifties or sixties with Graves' ophthalmopathy.

In its sample, this clonotype was seen many times. This chain joins TRBV6-6 and TRBJ2-7; D not certain. V shed 0 bases and J shed 3 bases, with 12 bases lying between them. Germline V gene data show CDR1 as MNHNY and CDR2 as SVGAGI (reference sequence). The CDR3 runs to 15 residues. CDR3 region: CASSYSASQIYEQYF. The CDR3 nucleotides read TGTGCCAGCAGTTACTCGGCAAGCCAAATCTACGAGCAGTACTTC.

At least ten counts were recorded for this clonotype. The CDR3: CASSLAGLGNQPQHF. The CDR3 DNA sequence: TGTGCCAGCAGCCTGGCGGGACTAGGCAATCAGCCCCAGCATTTT. V gene TRBV5-6 combines with J gene TRBJ1-5; D is perhaps TRBD1 (5 bases). Germline V lookup: CDR1 SGHDT, CDR2 YYEEEE. The CDR3 has 15 residues. With 4 bases removed from V and 2 bases from J, the gap between germline ends came to 13 bases.

This clonotype was observed a handful of times. This rearrangement joins TRBV27 to TRBJ1-5, with TRBD1 identical over 11 bases. CDR3 size: 15 residues. The germline V gene has CDR1 MNHEY and CDR2 SMNVEV (reference sequence). With 8 bases clipped from V and 5 bases from J, the junction kept 8 bases outside the gene matches. CDR3 sequence: CASLSLGQGDQPQHF. The CDR3 coding sequence is TGTGCCAGCCTATCCCTGGGACAGGGGGATCAGCCCCAGCATTTT.

This clonotype has more than one count but fewer than ten. A read error may explain this, as a much larger clone is one base away. V and J are TRBV28 and TRBJ1-2; TRBD1 matches 8 bases. The CDR3 covers 16 residues. CDR1 is MDHEN and CDR2 is SYDVKM in the germline V gene. CDR3 protein: CASRFRTGRVNYGYTF. For the CDR3, the DNA is TGTGCCAGCCGTTTTCGGACAGGGCGAGTTAACTATGGCTACACCTTC.

This sequence joins TRBV6-1 and TRBJ2-2; 9 bases agree with TRBD2. CDR3 length equals 16 residues. With V trimmed by 0 bases and J by 7 bases, 6 bases remained unmatched. Germline V gene data show CDR1 as MNHNS and CDR2 as SASEGT. CDR3 nucleotides: TGTGCCAGCAGTGAAGCGCTTCGAGCGGGGGGCGGGGAGCTGTTTTTT. Translating it yields CASSEALRAGGGELFF.

This clonotype was recorded at least ten times. This sequence joins TRBV20-1 and TRBJ1-5; 7 bases match TRBD1. Germline-derived CDR1 and CDR2 are DFQATT and SNEGSKA (reference sequence). The CDR3 is 14 residues long. Unmatched junction bases numbered 5, after V lost 0 bases and J lost 6 bases. The CDR3 nucleotides read TGCAGTGCTAGAGATCACAGGGGCGGTCAGCCCCAGCATTTT. Amino acid sequence: CSARDHRGGQPQHF.

The chain combines TRBV7-9 with TRBJ2-3; TRBD1 or TRBD2 may be the D gene (6 bases each). V was clipped by 2 bases and J by 5 bases, with 14 bases between them. Germline V gene sequence: CDR1 SEHNR, CDR2 FQNEAQ (reference sequence). The CDR3 is 15 residues long. The CDR3 is CASSLLRGQGDTQYF. The CDR3 nucleotides are TGTGCCAGCAGCTTATTACGGGGGCAGGGAGATACGCAGTATTTT.

The V and J genes are TRBV9 and TRBJ2-1, with 8 bases lining up with TRBD2. CDR3 size: 16 residues. The V and J ends lost 1 base and 2 bases, in that order; junction bases with no gene match: 5. CDR1 is SGDLS and CDR2 is YYNGEE in the germline V gene. The CDR3 is CASSVPSGGPYNEQFF. The CDR3 DNA is TGTGCCAGCAGCGTACCATCGGGAGGGCCCTACAATGAGCAGTTCTTC.

This clonotype was seen at least ten times. V and J are TRBV6-6 and TRBJ1-2; D not certain. The germline gives CDR1 MNHNY, CDR2 SVGAGI (reference sequence). Trimming stripped 2 bases from V and 1 base from J, with 5 bases between. This CDR3 contains 13 residues. The CDR3 protein is CASSYKGNYGYTF. CDR3 nucleotide sequence: TGTGCCAGCAGTTACAAGGGTAACTATGGCTACACCTTC.

This clonotype was counted many times. The chain joins TRBV7-2 to TRBJ2-7; D remains unclear. The germline V and J ends were trimmed by 5 bases and 6 bases, with 17 bases remaining between them. Germline V gives CDR1 SGHTA, CDR2 FQGNSA. The CDR3 totals 14 residues. CDR3 residues: CASSLPGLTGEQYF. The CDR3 DNA follows: TGTGCCAGCAGCCTGCCCGGGTTAACGGGCGAGCAGTACTTC. The whole variable domain, remainder taken from reference TRBV7-2 and TRBJ2-7, is GAGVSQSPSNKVTEKGKDVELRCDPISGHTALYWYRQSLGQGLEFLIYFQGNSAPDKSGLPSDRFSAERTGGSVSTLTIQRTQQEDSAVYLCASSLPGLTGEQYFGPGTRLTVT.

A remark on this clonotype: This may arise from a read error, as a much more abundant clone is one base away. V usage is TRBV20-1 and J usage is TRBJ2-7; tentatively, D is TRBD2 (6 bases). Per germline, CDR1 DFQATT and CDR2 SNEGSKA (reference sequence). The CDR3 has 14 amino acids. V lost 4 bases, J lost 5 bases, and 18 bases lay in between. CDR3 bases: TGCAGTGCTAAGAGGACGGGAGTATGGAACGAGCAGTACTTC. It is translated as CSAKRTGVWNEQYF.

This clonotype was recorded many times. The chain recombines TRBV7-9 with TRBJ2-5; TRBD2 aligns across 8 bases. The CDR3 has 15 amino acids. Germline V gene data show CDR1 as SEHNR and CDR2 as FQNEAQ (reference sequence). V lost 5 bases, J lost 2 bases, and 7 bases stayed unmatched. CDR3 in amino acids: CASSAQAGGQETQYF. DNA for the CDR3: TGTGCCAGCAGCGCTCAGGCGGGGGGTCAAGAGACCCAGTACTTC. The whole variable domain, filled in from reference TRBV7-9 and TRBJ2-5, reads DTGVSQNPRHKITKRGQNVTFRCDPISEHNRLYWYRQTLGQGPEFLTYFQNEAQLEKSRLLSDRFSAERPKGSFSTLEIQRTEQGDSAMYLCASSAQAGGQETQYFGPGTRLLVL.

The chain employs TRBV5-1 and TRBJ1-6; D unresolved. Trimming removed 0 bases from V and 4 bases from J, with 11 bases in between. The CDR3 consists of 16 residues. Germline CDR1 is SGHRS and CDR2 is YFSETQ. The CDR3 loop reads CASSLGGSLYNSPLHF. The CDR3 nucleotides read TGCGCCAGCAGCTTGGGTGGCAGTTTATATAATTCACCCCTCCACTTT.